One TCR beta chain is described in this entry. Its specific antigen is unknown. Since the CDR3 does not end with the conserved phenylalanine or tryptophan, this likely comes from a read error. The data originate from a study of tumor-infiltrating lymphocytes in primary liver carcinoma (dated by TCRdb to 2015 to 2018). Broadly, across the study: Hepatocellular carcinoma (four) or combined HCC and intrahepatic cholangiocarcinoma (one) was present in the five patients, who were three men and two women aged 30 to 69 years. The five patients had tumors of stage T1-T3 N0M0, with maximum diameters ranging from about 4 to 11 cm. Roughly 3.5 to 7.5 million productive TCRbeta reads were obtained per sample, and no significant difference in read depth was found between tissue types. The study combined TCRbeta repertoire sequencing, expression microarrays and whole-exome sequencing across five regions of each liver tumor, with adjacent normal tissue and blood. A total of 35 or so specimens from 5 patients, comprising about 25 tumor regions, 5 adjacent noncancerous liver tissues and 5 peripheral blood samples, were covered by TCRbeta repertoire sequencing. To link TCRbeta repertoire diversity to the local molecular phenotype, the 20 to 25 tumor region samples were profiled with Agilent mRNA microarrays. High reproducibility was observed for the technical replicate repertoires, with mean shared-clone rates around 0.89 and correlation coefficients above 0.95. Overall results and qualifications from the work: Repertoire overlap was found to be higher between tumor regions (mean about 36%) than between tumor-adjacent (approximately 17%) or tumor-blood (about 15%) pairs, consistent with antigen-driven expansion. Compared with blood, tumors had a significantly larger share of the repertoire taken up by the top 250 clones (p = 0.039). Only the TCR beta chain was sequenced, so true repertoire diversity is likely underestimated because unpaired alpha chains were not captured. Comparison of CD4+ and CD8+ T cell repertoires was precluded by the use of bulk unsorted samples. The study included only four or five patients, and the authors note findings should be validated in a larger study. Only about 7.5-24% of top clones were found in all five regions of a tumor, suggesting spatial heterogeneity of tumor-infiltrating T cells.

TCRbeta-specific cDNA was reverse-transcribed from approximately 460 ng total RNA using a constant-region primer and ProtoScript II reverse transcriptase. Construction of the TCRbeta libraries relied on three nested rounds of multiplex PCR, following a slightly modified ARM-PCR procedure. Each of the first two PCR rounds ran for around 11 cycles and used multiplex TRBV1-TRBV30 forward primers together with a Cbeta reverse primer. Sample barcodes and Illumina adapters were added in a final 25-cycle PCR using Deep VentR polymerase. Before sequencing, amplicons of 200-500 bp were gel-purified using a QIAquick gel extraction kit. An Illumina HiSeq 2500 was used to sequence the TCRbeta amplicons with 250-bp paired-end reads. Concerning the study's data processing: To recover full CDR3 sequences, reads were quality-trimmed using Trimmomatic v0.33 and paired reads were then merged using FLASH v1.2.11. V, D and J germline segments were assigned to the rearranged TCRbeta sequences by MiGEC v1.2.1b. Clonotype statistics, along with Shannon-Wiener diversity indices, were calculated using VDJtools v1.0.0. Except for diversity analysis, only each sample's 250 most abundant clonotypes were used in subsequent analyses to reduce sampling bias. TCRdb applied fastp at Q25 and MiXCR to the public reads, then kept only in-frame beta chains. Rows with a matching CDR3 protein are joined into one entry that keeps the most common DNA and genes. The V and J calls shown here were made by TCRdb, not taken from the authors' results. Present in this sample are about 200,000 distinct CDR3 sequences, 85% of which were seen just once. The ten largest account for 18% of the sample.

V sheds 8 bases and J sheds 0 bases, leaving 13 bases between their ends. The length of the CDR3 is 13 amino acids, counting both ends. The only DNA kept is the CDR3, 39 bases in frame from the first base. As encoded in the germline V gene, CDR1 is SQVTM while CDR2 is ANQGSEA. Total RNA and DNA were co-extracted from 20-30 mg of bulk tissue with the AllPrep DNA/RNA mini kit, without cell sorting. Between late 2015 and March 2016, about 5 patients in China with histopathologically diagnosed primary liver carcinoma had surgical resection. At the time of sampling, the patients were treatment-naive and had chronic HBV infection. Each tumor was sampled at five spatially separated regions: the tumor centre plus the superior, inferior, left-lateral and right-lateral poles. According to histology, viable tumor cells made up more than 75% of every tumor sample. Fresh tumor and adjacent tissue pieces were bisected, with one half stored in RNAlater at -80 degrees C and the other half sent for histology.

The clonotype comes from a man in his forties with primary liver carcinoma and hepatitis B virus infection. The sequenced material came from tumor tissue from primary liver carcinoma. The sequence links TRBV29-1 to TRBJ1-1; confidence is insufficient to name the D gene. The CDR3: CSTLPDLNTEAFL. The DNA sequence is TGCAGCACCCTACCAGACCTGAACACTGAAGCTTTCTTA.